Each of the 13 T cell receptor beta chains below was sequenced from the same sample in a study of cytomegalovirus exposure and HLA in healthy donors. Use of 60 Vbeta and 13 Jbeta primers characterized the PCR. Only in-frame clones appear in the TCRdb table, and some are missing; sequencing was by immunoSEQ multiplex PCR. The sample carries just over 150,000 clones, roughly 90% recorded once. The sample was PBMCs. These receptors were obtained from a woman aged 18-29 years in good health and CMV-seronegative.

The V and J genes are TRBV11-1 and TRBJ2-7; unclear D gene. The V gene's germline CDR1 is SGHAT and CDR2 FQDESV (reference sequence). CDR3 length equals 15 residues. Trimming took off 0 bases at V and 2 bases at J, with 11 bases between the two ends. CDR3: CASSLALSAAYEQYF. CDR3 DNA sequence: TGTGCCAGCAGCTTAGCGCTAAGTGCCGCCTACGAGCAGTACTTC.

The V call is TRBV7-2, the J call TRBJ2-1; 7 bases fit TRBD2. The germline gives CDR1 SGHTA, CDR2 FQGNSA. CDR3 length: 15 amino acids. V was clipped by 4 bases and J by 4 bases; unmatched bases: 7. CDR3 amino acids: CASSSKRDPYNEQFF. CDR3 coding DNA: TGTGCCAGCAGCTCAAAGCGGGACCCTTACAATGAGCAGTTCTTC.

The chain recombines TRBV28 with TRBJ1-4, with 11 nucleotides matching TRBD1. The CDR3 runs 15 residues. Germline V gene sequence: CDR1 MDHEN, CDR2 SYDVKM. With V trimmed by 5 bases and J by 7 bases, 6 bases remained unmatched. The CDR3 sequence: CASSIPGQGGEKLFF. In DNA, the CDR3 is TGTGCCAGCAGTATTCCGGGACAGGGGGGTGAAAAACTGTTTTTT.

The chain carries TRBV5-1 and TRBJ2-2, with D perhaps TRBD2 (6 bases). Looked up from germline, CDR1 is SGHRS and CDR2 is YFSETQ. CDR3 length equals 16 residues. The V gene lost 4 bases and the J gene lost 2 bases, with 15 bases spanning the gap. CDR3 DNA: TGCGCCAGCAGCCCGATGGGGGGAGGAAACACCGGGGAGCTGTTTTTT. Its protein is CASSPMGGGNTGELFF.

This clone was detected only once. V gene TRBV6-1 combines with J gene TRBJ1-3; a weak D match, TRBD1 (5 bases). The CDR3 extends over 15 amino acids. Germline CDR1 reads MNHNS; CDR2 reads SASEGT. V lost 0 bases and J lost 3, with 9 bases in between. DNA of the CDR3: TGTGCCAGCAGTGAAGCACCAGGGCTTGGAAACACCATATATTTT. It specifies CASSEAPGLGNTIYF.

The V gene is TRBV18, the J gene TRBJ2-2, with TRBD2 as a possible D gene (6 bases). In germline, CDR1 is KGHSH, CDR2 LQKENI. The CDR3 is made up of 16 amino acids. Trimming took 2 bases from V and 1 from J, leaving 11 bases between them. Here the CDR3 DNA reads TGTGCCAGCTCACCATCACCAGCGGGGAACACCGGGGAGCTGTTTTTT. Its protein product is CASSPSPAGNTGELFF.

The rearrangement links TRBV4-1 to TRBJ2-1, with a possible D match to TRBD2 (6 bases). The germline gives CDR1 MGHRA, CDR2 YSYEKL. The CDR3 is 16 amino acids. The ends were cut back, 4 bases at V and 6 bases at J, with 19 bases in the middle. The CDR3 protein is CASSPMRGPPINEQFF. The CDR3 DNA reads TGCGCCAGCAGCCCGATGCGGGGCCCGCCCATCAATGAGCAGTTCTTC.

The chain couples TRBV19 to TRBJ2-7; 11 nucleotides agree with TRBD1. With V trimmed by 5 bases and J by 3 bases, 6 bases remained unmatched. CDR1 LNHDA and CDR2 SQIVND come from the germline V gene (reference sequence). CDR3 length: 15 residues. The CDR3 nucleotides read TGTGCCAGTAGTGCTTCCGGGACAGGGGGCTACGAGCAGTACTTC. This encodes CASSASGTGGYEQYF.

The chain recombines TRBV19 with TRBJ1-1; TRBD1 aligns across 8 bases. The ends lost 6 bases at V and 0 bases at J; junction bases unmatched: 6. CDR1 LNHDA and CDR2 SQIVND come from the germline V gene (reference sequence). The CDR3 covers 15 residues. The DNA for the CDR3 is TGTGCCAGTAGGGCTGGGACAGGACTGAACACTGAAGCTTTCTTT. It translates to CASRAGTGLNTEAFF.

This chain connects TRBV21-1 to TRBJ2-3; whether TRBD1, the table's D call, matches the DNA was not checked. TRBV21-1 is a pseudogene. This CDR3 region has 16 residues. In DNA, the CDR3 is TGTGCCAGCAGCAAAGCTATGACAGGGAACACAGATACGCAGTATTTT. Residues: CASSKAMTGNTDTQYF.

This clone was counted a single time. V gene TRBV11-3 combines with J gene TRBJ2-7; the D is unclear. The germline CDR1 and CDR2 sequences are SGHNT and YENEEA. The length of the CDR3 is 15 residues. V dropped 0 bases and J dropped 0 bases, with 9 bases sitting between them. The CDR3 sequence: CASSLDWSRSYEQYF. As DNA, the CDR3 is TGTGCCAGCAGCTTAGATTGGAGCCGCTCCTACGAGCAGTACTTC. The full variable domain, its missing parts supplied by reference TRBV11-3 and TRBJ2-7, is EAGVVQSPRYKIIEKKQPVAFWCNPISGHNTLYWYLQNLGQGPELLIRYENEEAVDDSQLPKDRFSAERLKGVDSTLKIQPAELGDSAVYLCASSLDWSRSYEQYFGPGTRLTVT.

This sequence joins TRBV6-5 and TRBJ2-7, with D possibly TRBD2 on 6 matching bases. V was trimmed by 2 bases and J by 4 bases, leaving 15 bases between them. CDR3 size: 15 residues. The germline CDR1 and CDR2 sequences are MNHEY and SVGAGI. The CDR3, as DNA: TGTGCCAGCAGTTACGAGGTAGCGGCCGTATACGAGCAGTACTTC. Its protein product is CASSYEVAAVYEQYF.

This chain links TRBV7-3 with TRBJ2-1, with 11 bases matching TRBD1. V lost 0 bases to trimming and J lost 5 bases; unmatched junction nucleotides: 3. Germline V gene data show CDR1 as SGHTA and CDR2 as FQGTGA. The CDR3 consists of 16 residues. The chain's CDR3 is CASSLTRDRGDNEQFF. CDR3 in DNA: TGTGCCAGCAGCTTAACAAGGGACAGGGGGGACAATGAGCAGTTCTTC.